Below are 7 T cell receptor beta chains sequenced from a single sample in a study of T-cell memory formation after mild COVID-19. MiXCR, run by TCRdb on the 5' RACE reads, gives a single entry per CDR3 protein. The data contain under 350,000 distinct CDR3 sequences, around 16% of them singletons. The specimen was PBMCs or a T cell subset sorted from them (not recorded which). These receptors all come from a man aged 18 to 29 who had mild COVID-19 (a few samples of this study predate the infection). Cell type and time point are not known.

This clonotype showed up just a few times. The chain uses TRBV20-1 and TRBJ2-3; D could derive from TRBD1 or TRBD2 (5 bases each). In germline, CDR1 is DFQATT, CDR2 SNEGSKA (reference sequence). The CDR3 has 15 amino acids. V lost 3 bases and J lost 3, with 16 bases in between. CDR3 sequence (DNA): TGCAGTGCTAGTTCGAGGGACGGTACTACAGATACGCAGTATTTT. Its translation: CSASSRDGTTDTQYF.

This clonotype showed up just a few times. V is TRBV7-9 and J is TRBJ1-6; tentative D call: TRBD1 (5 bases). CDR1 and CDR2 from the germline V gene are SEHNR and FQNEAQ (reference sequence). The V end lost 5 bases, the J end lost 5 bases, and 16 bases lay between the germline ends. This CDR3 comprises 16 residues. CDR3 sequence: CASSPRDLSDNSPLHF. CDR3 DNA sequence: TGTGCCAGCAGCCCAAGGGACTTGTCCGATAATTCACCCCTCCACTTT.

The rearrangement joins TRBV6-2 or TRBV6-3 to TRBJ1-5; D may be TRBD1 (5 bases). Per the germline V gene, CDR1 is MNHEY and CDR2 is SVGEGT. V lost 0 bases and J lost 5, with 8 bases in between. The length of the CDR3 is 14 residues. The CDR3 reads CASSYSWGDQPQHF. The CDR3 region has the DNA TGTGCCAGCAGTTACTCATGGGGGGATCAGCCCCAGCATTTT.

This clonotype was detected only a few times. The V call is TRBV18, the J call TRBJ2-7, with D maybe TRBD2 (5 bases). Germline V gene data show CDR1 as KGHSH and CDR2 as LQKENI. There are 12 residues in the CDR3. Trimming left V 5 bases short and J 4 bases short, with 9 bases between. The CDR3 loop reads CASSEPGYEQYF. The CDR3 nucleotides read TGTGCCAGCTCAGAACCGGGATACGAGCAGTACTTC.

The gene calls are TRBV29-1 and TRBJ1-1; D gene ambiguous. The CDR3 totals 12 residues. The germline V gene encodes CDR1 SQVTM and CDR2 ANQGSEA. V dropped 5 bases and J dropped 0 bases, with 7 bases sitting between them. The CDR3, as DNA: TGCAGCGTTACCCACATGAACACTGAAGCTTTCTTT. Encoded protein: CSVTHMNTEAFF.

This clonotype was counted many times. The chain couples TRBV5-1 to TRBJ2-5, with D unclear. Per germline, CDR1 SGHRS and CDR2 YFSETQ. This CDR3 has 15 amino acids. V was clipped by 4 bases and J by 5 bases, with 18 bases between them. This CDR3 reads CASSLKAIPGETQYF. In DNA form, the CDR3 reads TGCGCCAGCAGCCTTAAAGCTATACCCGGGGAGACCCAGTACTTC.

CDR3 sequence: CASRSNLLGEGYGYTF. The DNA of the CDR3 is TGTGCCAGCAGATCGAACCTGCTGGGGGAGGGCTATGGCTACACCTTC. The gene calls are TRBV5-8 and TRBJ1-2, with a weak D call TRBD1 (5 bases). This CDR3 contains 16 residues. Trimming pared 5 bases from V and 4 bases from J, leaving 21 bases between. CDR1 is SGHTS and CDR2 is YDEGEE in the germline V gene.